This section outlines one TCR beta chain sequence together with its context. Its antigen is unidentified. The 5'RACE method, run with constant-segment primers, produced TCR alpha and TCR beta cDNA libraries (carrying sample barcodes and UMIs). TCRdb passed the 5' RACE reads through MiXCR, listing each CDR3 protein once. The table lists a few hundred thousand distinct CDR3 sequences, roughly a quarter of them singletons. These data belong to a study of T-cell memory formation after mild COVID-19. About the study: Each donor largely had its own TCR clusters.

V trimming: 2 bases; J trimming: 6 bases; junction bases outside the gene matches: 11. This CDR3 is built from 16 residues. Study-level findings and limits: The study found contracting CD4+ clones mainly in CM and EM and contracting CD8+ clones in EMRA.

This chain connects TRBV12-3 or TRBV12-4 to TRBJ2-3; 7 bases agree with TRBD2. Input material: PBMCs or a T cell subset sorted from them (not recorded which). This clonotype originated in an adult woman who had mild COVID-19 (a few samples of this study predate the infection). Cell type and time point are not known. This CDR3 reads CASSLTGLVGVDTQYF. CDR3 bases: TGTGCCAGCAGTTTAACCGGACTAGTAGGTGTGGATACGCAGTATTTT.